Listed here are 21 T cell receptor beta chains from one sample, sequenced in a study of control samples from healthy donors and cancer patients. Profiling relied on immunoSEQ multiplex PCR, and the TCRdb table lists in-frame clones only, not all of them. The data contain 100,000 to 150,000 clones, roughly 90% of them singletons. Input material: blood. The receptors were sampled from a man aged 18 to 29 in good health.

The rearrangement joins TRBV10-2 to TRBJ2-5; tentatively, D is TRBD1 or TRBD2 (5 bases each). The CDR3 has 15 residues. Germline CDR1 is WSHSY and CDR2 is SAAADI. Trimming left V 6 bases short and J 0 bases short, with 14 bases between. CDR3 protein: CASSRDGLYQETQYF. The DNA for the CDR3 is TGCGCCAGCAGCCGGGACGGCCTATACCAAGAGACCCAGTACTTC.

V gene TRBV28 combines with J gene TRBJ1-5; D remains unclear. The ends were cut back, 2 bases at V and 9 bases at J, with 14 bases in the middle. The CDR3 spans 14 residues. The germline V gene encodes CDR1 MDHEN and CDR2 SYDVKM. CDR3 in DNA: TGTGCCAGCAGTTTACCTTCCCCCGGGCGGCCCCAGCATTTT. As protein: CASSLPSPGRPQHF.

V and J are TRBV19 and TRBJ1-3; D gene uncertain. This CDR3 region has 15 residues. The V end lost 4 bases, the J end lost 1 base, and 11 bases lay between the germline ends. In germline, CDR1 is LNHDA, CDR2 SQIVND (reference sequence). Written as DNA, the CDR3 is TGTGCCAGTAGTACGACCCTGACATCTGGAAACACCATATATTTT. It encodes CASSTTLTSGNTIYF.

The rearrangement joins TRBV10-3 to TRBJ2-5, with 14 bases identical to TRBD2. The CDR3 contains 17 residues. V was pared by 4 bases and J by 2 bases, with 6 bases of the junction left unmatched. The V gene's germline CDR1 is ENHRY and CDR2 SYGVKD. The CDR3 protein is CAISGGTSGGPQETQYF. Here the CDR3 DNA reads TGTGCCATCAGTGGAGGGACTAGCGGGGGTCCACAAGAGACCCAGTACTTC.

The chain has TRBV7-9 and TRBJ1-6, with no clear D. Germline values: CDR1 SEHNR, CDR2 FQNEAQ (reference sequence). The length of the CDR3 is 18 residues. The V end was cut by 5 bases, the J end by 5 bases, with 22 bases between. DNA of the CDR3: TGTGCCAGCAGCCCCCGTCCAAGTGGGAGCTATAATAATTCACCCCTCCACTTT. This translates into CASSPRPSGSYNNSPLHF.

The chain uses TRBV27 and TRBJ1-2, with D uncertain. This CDR3 is 13 amino acids long. Trimming stripped 0 bases from V and 5 bases from J, with 7 bases between. The germline V gene has CDR1 MNHEY and CDR2 SMNVEV (reference sequence). The CDR3 loop reads CASSLSLGYGYTF. The CDR3 DNA is TGTGCCAGCAGTTTATCTCTCGGGTATGGCTACACCTTC.

The chain joins TRBV9 to TRBJ2-3, with 12 bases fitting TRBD2. Germline CDR1 reads SGDLS; CDR2 reads YYNGEE. With V trimmed by 3 bases and J by 1 base, 6 bases remained unmatched. The CDR3 totals 17 residues. CDR3 nucleotides: TGTGCCAGCAGCGCCCCCCTAGCGGGGGGGCGCACAGATACGCAGTATTTT. Amino acids: CASSAPLAGGRTDTQYF.

The V gene is TRBV9, the J gene TRBJ1-2; 7 positions agree with TRBD1. The CDR3 is 14 residues long. J lost 6 bases, V lost 3 bases, and 8 bases had no gene match. Germline values: CDR1 SGDLS, CDR2 YYNGEE. The CDR3 sequence: CASSATGTVNGYTF. The CDR3 coding sequence is TGTGCCAGCAGCGCAACCGGGACAGTCAATGGCTACACCTTC.

The CDR3 here is CASSQNGHQETQYF. The CDR3 coding sequence is TGTGCCAGCAGCCAAAACGGACATCAAGAGACCCAGTACTTC. The chain joins TRBV14 to TRBJ2-5; tentatively, D is TRBD1 (5 bases). The V end lost 2 bases, the J end lost 2 bases, and 9 bases lay between the germline ends. Germline CDR1 SGHDN, CDR2 FVKESK. This CDR3 is 14 amino acids long.

The chain couples TRBV6-5 to TRBJ2-7; possibly TRBD1 or TRBD2 for D (5 bases each). The CDR3 length is 15 residues. Germline CDR1 and CDR2: MNHEY and SVGAGI. Deletions cut 6 bases from V and 3 bases from J, with 18 bases between. CDR3: CASSLGTVDIYEQYF. Here the CDR3 DNA reads TGTGCCAGCAGCCTCGGGACGGTGGACATCTACGAGCAGTACTTC.

The gene calls are TRBV9 and TRBJ2-3, with D hard to call. Deletions cut 4 bases from V and 5 bases from J, with 23 bases between. The CDR3 has 17 amino acids. Germline CDR1 and CDR2: SGDLS and YYNGEE. The CDR3 nucleotides are TGTGCCAGCAGCTCCCACCCTGATATGTCCATAGGAGATACGCAGTATTTT. This gives the protein CASSSHPDMSIGDTQYF.

The genes are TRBV12-5 and TRBJ2-1; 8 bases fit TRBD2. Losses at the gene ends were 0 bases for V and 6 bases for J; bases not matched to a gene: 10. CDR3 length equals 17 residues. CDR1 LGHNT and CDR2 FRNRAP come from the germline V gene. The CDR3 reads CASGLVETRGAVNEQFF. CDR3 bases: TGTGCTAGTGGTTTGGTAGAGACGCGGGGGGCCGTCAATGAGCAGTTCTTC.

This chain uses TRBV13 with TRBJ2-3; 9 bases align to TRBD2. The V and J ends lost 2 bases and 4 bases, in that order; junction bases with no gene match: 10. CDR1 and CDR2 (germline): PRHDT, FYEKMQ (reference sequence). The CDR3 has 17 residues. Here the CDR3 reads CASSLHRGGGAPDTQYF. The CDR3 DNA reads TGTGCCAGCAGCTTACATCGTGGCGGGGGGGCACCAGATACGCAGTATTTT. Complete variable domain (other parts from reference TRBV13 and TRBJ2-3): AAGVIQSPRHLIKEKRETATLKCYPIPRHDTVYWYQQGPGQDPQFLISFYEKMQSDKGSIPDRFSAQQFSDYHSELNMSSLELGDSALYFCASSLHRGGGAPDTQYFGPGTRLTVL.

This clone has a single count. The chain recombines TRBV2 with TRBJ2-1; D is possibly TRBD2 (5 bases). The V end was cut by 4 bases, the J end by 0 bases, with 25 bases between. The CDR3 contains 20 residues. Germline V gene sequence: CDR1 SNHLY, CDR2 FYNNEI. For the CDR3, the DNA is TGTGCCAGCAGTGTACCCGGAGGAGGTGGACGTCAGAGCTCCTACAATGAGCAGTTCTTC. This translates into CASSVPGGGGRQSSYNEQFF.

The chain employs TRBV7-3 and TRBJ2-3; D is undetermined. Germline V gene data show CDR1 as SGHTA and CDR2 as FQGTGA. The V end lost 1 base, the J end lost 0 bases, and 8 bases lay between the germline ends. The CDR3 is 15 amino acids. CDR3 protein: CASSLRLASTDTQYF. Written as DNA, the CDR3 is TGTGCCAGCAGCTTAAGATTGGCTAGCACAGATACGCAGTATTTT.

This chain uses TRBV5-1 with TRBJ2-5, with a weak D call TRBD1 (6 bases). The germline V and J ends were trimmed by 4 bases and 0 bases, with 16 bases remaining between them. CDR1 is SGHRS and CDR2 is YFSETQ in the germline V gene. The CDR3 has 16 residues. The chain's CDR3 is CASSAAGDTYQETQYF. CDR3 bases: TGCGCCAGCAGCGCCGCCGGGGACACGTACCAAGAGACCCAGTACTTC.

The chain joins TRBV19 to TRBJ2-3; D is ambiguous. The CDR3 spans 13 residues. Trimming cost V 6 bases and J 2 bases, with 9 bases left between them. CDR1 and CDR2 (germline): LNHDA, SQIVND (reference sequence). The DNA for the CDR3 is TGTGCCAGTAGATTAAAGTCCACAGATACGCAGTATTTT. Encoded protein: CASRLKSTDTQYF. Full variable domain (missing parts from reference TRBV19 and TRBJ2-3): DGGITQSPKYLFRKEGQNVTLSCEQNLNHDAMYWYRQDPGQGLRLIYYSQIVNDFQKGDIAEGYSVSREKKESFPLTVTSAQKNPTAFYLCASRLKSTDTQYFGPGTRLTVL.

V usage is TRBV7-9 and J usage is TRBJ2-3; 9 bases are shared with TRBD2. Germline lookup yields CDR1 SEHNR and CDR2 FQNEAQ (reference sequence). Trimming removed 4 bases from V and 4 bases from J; junction bases left unmatched: 9. The CDR3 spans 16 residues. In DNA, the CDR3 is TGTGCCAGCAGCTCCACGATGGCGGGGGGGGCAGATACGCAGTATTTT. Amino acid sequence: CASSSTMAGGADTQYF.

This chain connects TRBV29-1 to TRBJ2-2; tentative D call: TRBD2 (6 bases). The CDR3 is 12 amino acids. Trimming stripped 5 bases from V and 6 bases from J, with 10 bases between. Germline CDR1 and CDR2: SQVTM and ANQGSEA. CDR3 DNA sequence: TGCAGCGTTAAGGAGGGTGCCGGGGAGCTGTTTTTT. As protein: CSVKEGAGELFF.

In its sample, this clone was seen once. For the CDR3, the DNA is TGTGCCAGCAGCGCACAGGGGATATCCTACAATGAGCAGTTCTTC. Protein product: CASSAQGISYNEQFF. The rearrangement uses TRBV9 and TRBJ2-1; the match to TRBD1 covers 7 bases. Germline assignment: CDR1 SGDLS and CDR2 YYNGEE. V was clipped by 3 bases and J by 1 base; unmatched bases: 4. The CDR3 covers 15 residues.

The chain couples TRBV12-3 or TRBV12-4 to TRBJ1-5; D gene uncertain. The CDR3 totals 12 residues. Between the trimmed V and J ends, which lost 5 bases and 6 bases, there was a span of 8 bases. For the CDR3, the DNA is TGTGCCAGCAGTCCCTCAGGTCAGCCCCAGCATTTT. Amino acid sequence: CASSPSGQPQHF.